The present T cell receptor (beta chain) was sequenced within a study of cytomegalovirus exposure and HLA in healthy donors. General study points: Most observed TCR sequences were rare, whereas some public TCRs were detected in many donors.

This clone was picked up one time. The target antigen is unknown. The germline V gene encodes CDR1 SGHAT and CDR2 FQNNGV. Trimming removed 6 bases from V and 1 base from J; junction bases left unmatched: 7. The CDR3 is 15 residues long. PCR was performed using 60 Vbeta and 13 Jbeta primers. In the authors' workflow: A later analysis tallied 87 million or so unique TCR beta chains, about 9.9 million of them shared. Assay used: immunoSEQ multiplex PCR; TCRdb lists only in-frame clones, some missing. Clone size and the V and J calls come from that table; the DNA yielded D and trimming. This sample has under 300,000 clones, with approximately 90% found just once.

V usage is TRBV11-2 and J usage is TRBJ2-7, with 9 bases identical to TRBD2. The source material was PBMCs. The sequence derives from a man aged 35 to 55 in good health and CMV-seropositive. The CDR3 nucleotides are TGTGCCAGCAGGAAACTTAGCGGGAGTTCCTACGAGCAGTACTTC. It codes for CASRKLSGSSYEQYF.